This TCR beta chain was sequenced during a study of shared clonotypes between healthy human individuals (dated by TCRdb to about 2020). For the study in its entirety: Three men and a couple of women, aged 18 to 49 years, made up the cohort. For each donor, CD4 naive and CD4 memory were each run on three plates, CD8 naive on two plates, and CD8 memory on one plate. Each donor's leukapheresis produced roughly between roughly 0.94 and 9.5 billion PBMCs. Libraries were prepared and TCR repertoires were sequenced by different laboratories using diverse techniques, in order to increase sequencing depth and limit assay-specific biases. The study deeply sequenced blood TCR repertoires of about five healthy adults to estimate repertoire size and the extent of clonotype sharing between individuals. Broad study findings and their caveats: Sampling was restricted to blood, and TCR repertoires in tissue are likely to differ from TCR repertoires in blood. Based on pairwise subsampling, the degree of clonotype sharing among donors was expected to be affected by sequencing depth. Approximately 4.8% of naive CD4, around 3.6% of naive CD8, around 2.3% of memory CD4, and approximately 0.39% of memory CD8 clonotypes were shared across several donors. Incomplete sequencing was indicated by rarefaction of sorted-subset datasets, despite the large sequencing depth. Because the study included only a small number of donors, the genetic and exposure-history diversity represented was limited. Compared with non-shared clonotypes, clonotypes shared by all four sorted-subset donors had higher generation probabilities. Naive subsets generally had larger estimated clonotype richness than memory subsets.

The donors were healthy, HIV-negative adults who had no recently reported acute infections or vaccinations. Only Caucasian adults living in Nashville, Tennessee, USA were represented among the donors. CD4+ T cells were enriched by magnetic negative selection, after which naive cells were positively selected on CD45RA and the negative fraction was taken as the memory subset. After blood collection by leukapheresis, PBMCs were isolated using Ficoll-Histopaque density gradient centrifugation and then cryopreserved in the vapor phase of liquid nitrogen. Analytical flow cytometry was used to check the purity and quantity of every magnetically sorted T cell population. Each sorted fraction had its genomic DNA isolated and then quantified by UV absorbance on a Nanodrop 2000c. Using the deep immunoSEQ assay, TCR CDR3 regions were amplified from genomic DNA by multiplex PCR. Extracted genomic DNA from each cell subset was distributed evenly across all wells of several immunoSEQ 96-well plates, and each plate was treated as a replicate. Each replicate PCR for sorted subsets received about 0.2 ug genomic DNA, equal to roughly 29,000 T cell genomes. Purified libraries were quantified with a Qubit 3.0 fluorometer, sized on a Bioanalyzer 2100, and re-quantified with the KAPA Library Quantification kit. Each immunoSEQ 96-well plate was sequenced on its own single-read 150-cycle Illumina NextSeq 550 flow cell. Turning to the authors' computational methods: The immunoSEQ output contained only junctional sequences without quality scores, so filtering could not match that applied to full-length reads. Sequences were annotated with PyIR, a Python wrapper for IgBLAST v1.9, using IMGT germline references to assign V/J genes and CDR3. Reads with weak V/J assignments (E-value above 1e-6), missing CDR3, stop codons, out-of-frame junctions, or ambiguous translated residues were removed. V3J clonotypes were defined as sequences sharing an identical inferred V gene, J gene, and CDR3 amino acid sequence. Percentage overlap between repertoires was calculated by dividing the number of shared unique clonotypes by the size of the smaller repertoire. Three approaches were used to assess repertoire richness: RTK rarefaction, the Chao1 estimator, and Recon v2.1 estimates of unobserved clonotypes. Generation probabilities were computed with OLGA for all TCRbeta clonotypes obtained by the gDNA method from several donors. TCRdb retrieved this table from immuneACCESS and kept in-frame rearrangements only. Not all clones are present; in checked studies, unresolved V genes account for under half, and no reason is known for the remainder. V, J and clone size were drawn from that table, and D and trimming were deduced from the DNA. In all, the sample holds approximately 340,000 clones, and roughly 70% of those were seen once. The ten largest clones add up to about a tenth of the sample.

CDR1 is given as SNHLY and CDR2 as FYNNEI, both from the germline V gene. Unmatched junction bases come to 9, with V trimmed by 4 bases and J by 5 bases. Spanning cysteine to phenylalanine, the CDR3 consists of 16 amino acids. The entry retains the CDR3 DNA only, 48 bases that are in frame from base 1. Comment on this clone: It has no known antigen specificity. Base qualities are not provided; no much larger clone lies one nucleotide away.

Recombination connected TRBV2 to TRBJ2-5; 11 middle bases align to TRBD2. This clonotype originated in a man between 25 and 39 years old in good health. Material: memory CD4+ T cells sorted from blood. Sample cell subset or site, as interpreted from the label and publication: CD45RA-negative fraction. The CDR3 sequence is CASSGGSGRAGETQYF. The nucleotides read TGTGCCAGCAGTGGAGGTAGCGGGAGGGCCGGGGAGACCCAGTACTTC.